The next 22 T cell receptor beta chains were all read from a single sample in a study of T cell responses to AZD1222 COVID-19 vaccine. Measured with immunoSEQ multiplex PCR; TCRdb has only the in-frame clones, and not every one. Of 85,000 to 110,000 clones listed, less than 95% are singletons. The sequencing used peripheral blood, collected on day 0 of AZD1222 vaccination. The receptor source for this set is an adult in good health.

This clone was seen a single time. V gene TRBV5-1 combines with J gene TRBJ1-3, with D tentatively TRBD1 (6 bases). V shed 4 bases and J shed 0 bases, with 14 bases lying between them. Germline CDR1 SGHRS, CDR2 YFSETQ. The CDR3 runs 16 residues. The CDR3 coding sequence is TGCGCCAGCAGCGTAGGGACAAGCAGCTCTGGAAACACCATATATTTT. Its protein is CASSVGTSSSGNTIYF. The full variable domain, rest sourced from reference TRBV5-1 and TRBJ1-3, is KAGVTQTPRYLIKTRGQQVTLSCSPISGHRSVSWYQQTPGQGLQFLFEYFSETQRNKGNFPGRFSGRQFSNSRSEMNVSTLELGDSALYLCASSVGTSSSGNTIYFGEGSWLTVV.

The rearrangement joins TRBV6-4 to TRBJ2-3; TRBD2 matches 10 bases. The CDR3 is made up of 16 amino acids. Trimming cost V 2 bases and J 3 bases; bases outside gene matches: 5. Germline CDR1 is MRHNA and CDR2 is SNTAGT. This CDR3 reads CASSDGAGGQTDTQYF. The CDR3, as DNA: TGTGCCAGCAGTGACGGAGCGGGGGGGCAGACAGATACGCAGTATTTT.

This chain uses TRBV7-9 with TRBJ2-7, with TRBD1 matching 10 bases. Germline lookup yields CDR1 SEHNR and CDR2 FQNEAQ (reference sequence). This CDR3 has 16 amino acids. The junction had 8 bases not matched to a gene; V was cut back by 4 bases and J by 2 bases. The CDR3 region is CASSSPGTGAAYEQYF. The CDR3 DNA reads TGTGCCAGCAGCTCTCCCGGGACAGGGGCAGCCTACGAGCAGTACTTC.

The V gene is TRBV12-3 or TRBV12-4, the J gene TRBJ1-5; D unclear. V was shortened by 6 bases and J by 6 bases, with 12 bases between the two germline ends. The CDR3 runs to 13 residues. CDR3 DNA: TGTGCCAGCAGCCAAGGAGGTCGTCAGCCCCAGCATTTT. Translated: CASSQGGRQPQHF.

The chain uses TRBV4-1 and TRBJ1-1; D is perhaps TRBD1 (5 bases). Germline V gene sequence: CDR1 MGHRA, CDR2 YSYEKL. The CDR3 spans 13 residues. V was cut by 4 bases and J by 7 bases, with 13 bases left in between. CDR3 coding DNA: TGCGCCAGCAGCCCAGGGATGGTTGGTGAAGCTTTCTTT. It encodes CASSPGMVGEAFF.

The chain couples TRBV6-1 to TRBJ2-7, with a weak D call TRBD2 (6 bases). The CDR3 contains 15 residues. Deletions cut 0 bases from V and 3 bases from J, with 12 bases between. The germline gives CDR1 MNHNS, CDR2 SASEGT. The CDR3 nucleotides are TGTGCCAGCAGTGAAGCGCCCTCCGGGAGCTACGAGCAGTACTTC. Translated, it gives CASSEAPSGSYEQYF.

The sample holds one count of this clone. CDR3 in amino acids: CASQGGGGYTF. DNA for the CDR3: TGTGCCAGTCAAGGGGGCGGTGGCTACACCTTC. The chain links TRBV7-9 to TRBJ1-2, with 7 bases matching TRBD1. Germline V gene lookup returns CDR1 SEHNR and CDR2 FQNEAQ (reference sequence). The CDR3 extends over 11 amino acids. The trim removed 9 bases at V and 7 bases at J, leaving 5 bases unmatched.

V usage is TRBV4-3 and J usage is TRBJ1-6; D uncertain. The V end was cut by 0 bases, the J end by 7 bases, with 7 bases between. Germline V gene data show CDR1 as LGHNA and CDR2 as YSLEER. This CDR3 is 14 amino acids long. Here the CDR3 reads CASSQDSSNSPLHF. CDR3 in DNA: TGCGCCAGCAGCCAAGATTCTAGCAATTCACCCCTCCACTTT.

This sequence joins TRBV9 and TRBJ2-1; the match to TRBD2 covers 9 bases. Germline CDR1 reads SGDLS; CDR2 reads YYNGEE. The CDR3 extends over 16 amino acids. The junction had 8 bases not matched to a gene; V was cut back by 1 base and J by 6 bases. The CDR3 DNA sequence: TGTGCCAGCAGCGTATTTTTTGGGACTAGCCCCAATGAGCAGTTCTTC. This gives the protein CASSVFFGTSPNEQFF.

J is TRBJ2-1 and V is TRBV29-1, with TRBD2 as a possible D gene (6 bases). The CDR3 spans 15 residues. Germline values: CDR1 SQVTM, CDR2 ANQGSEA. The germline V and J ends were trimmed by 3 bases and 7 bases, with 19 bases remaining between them. The DNA of the CDR3 is TGCAGCGTTGAGGCTTCCGGGGGTGGGCAGAATGAGCAGTTCTTC. Amino acids: CSVEASGGGQNEQFF.

V gene TRBV11-2 combines with J gene TRBJ1-2; no clear D gene. In germline, CDR1 is SGHAT, CDR2 FQNNGV. The CDR3 sequence is 13 residues long. The V and J ends lost 5 bases and 4 bases respectively, with 11 bases between them. The CDR3 is CASSLAPVYGYTF. DNA for the CDR3: TGTGCCAGCAGCCTTGCCCCTGTCTATGGCTACACCTTC.

V gene TRBV5-1 combines with J gene TRBJ2-6, with TRBD1 as a possible D gene (5 bases). The CDR3 has 18 residues. Germline CDR1 is SGHRS and CDR2 is YFSETQ. The V end was cut by 1 base, the J end by 2 bases, with 16 bases between. DNA of the CDR3: TGCGCCAGCAGCTTGTCAGGGTCTGCCGGCACTGGGGCCAACGTCCTGACTTTC. This sequence encodes CASSLSGSAGTGANVLTF.

This clone has only a few counts. V gene TRBV27 combines with J gene TRBJ1-2; no definite D call. The germline V gene encodes CDR1 MNHEY and CDR2 SMNVEV (reference sequence). The CDR3 length is 12 residues. The V gene lost 8 bases and the J gene lost 11 bases, with 18 bases spanning the gap. The CDR3 region is CASCPFPGRYTF. The CDR3 DNA follows: TGTGCCAGCTGCCCCTTCCCGGGGAGATACACCTTC.

The genes are TRBV5-8 and TRBJ2-1; TRBD2 matches 11 bases. J lost 7 bases, V lost 9 bases, and 18 bases had no gene match. The germline CDR1 and CDR2 sequences are SGHTS and YDEGEE. The CDR3 has 17 amino acids. In DNA, the CDR3 is TGTGCCACCCGCCCTTTAGCGGGGGGGGTTTGGGGTAATGAGCAGTTCTTC. Amino acid sequence: CATRPLAGGVWGNEQFF. The variable domain in full, completed from reference TRBV5-8 and TRBJ2-1, reads EAGVTQSPTHLIKTRGQQATLRCSPISGHTSVYWYQQALGLGLQFLLWYDEGEERNRGNFPPRFSGRQFPNYSSELNVNALELEDSALYLCATRPLAGGVWGNEQFFGPGTRLTVL.

V usage is TRBV7-3 and J usage is TRBJ2-2; 13 bases fit TRBD2. Trimming took 4 bases from V and 6 from J; bases not matched to a gene: 5. The CDR3 consists of 16 residues. Germline CDR1 reads SGHTA; CDR2 reads FQGTGA. The CDR3 sequence: CASSSGLAGSSGELFF. The CDR3 DNA is TGTGCCAGCAGCTCGGGACTAGCGGGGTCGTCCGGGGAGCTGTTTTTT.

This clone was observed a handful of times. The chain is built from TRBV5-1 and TRBJ2-1; possible D gene TRBD1, 5 bases. This CDR3 has 13 amino acids. CDR1 is SGHRS, CDR2 YFSETQ, per germline. Trimming cost V 0 bases and J 6 bases, with 7 bases left between them. The CDR3 region is CASSLEGPNEQFF. In DNA form, the CDR3 reads TGCGCCAGCAGCTTGGAGGGGCCCAATGAGCAGTTCTTC.

This clone was seen a few times. The chain links TRBV4-2 to TRBJ1-6, with a weak D call TRBD1 (6 bases). This CDR3 is built from 16 residues. V was cut by 0 bases and J by 3 bases, with 9 bases left in between. The germline gives CDR1 LGHNA, CDR2 YNFKEQ. CDR3 sequence: CASSQDLGGYNSPLHF. CDR3 sequence (DNA): TGTGCCAGCAGCCAAGATCTAGGGGGCTATAATTCACCCCTCCACTTT.

The V gene is TRBV9, the J gene TRBJ2-3, with D maybe TRBD2 (6 bases). The CDR3 runs to 16 residues. The V and J ends lost 0 bases and 2 bases respectively, with 13 bases between them. CDR1 SGDLS and CDR2 YYNGEE come from the germline V gene. The CDR3 reads CASSVGPAGHTDTQYF. CDR3 DNA sequence: TGTGCCAGCAGCGTAGGTCCGGCGGGGCACACAGATACGCAGTATTTT.

The V and J genes are TRBV6-5 and TRBJ2-7; 8 bases are a match to TRBD1. V gave up 6 bases and J gave up 4 bases; unmatched junction bases: 5. In germline, CDR1 is MNHEY, CDR2 SVGAGI. The CDR3 spans 13 residues. CDR3 protein: CASSRDRYYEQYF. The CDR3 nucleotides are TGTGCCAGCAGCAGGGACAGGTATTACGAGCAGTACTTC.

The rearrangement joins TRBV2 to TRBJ2-2; maybe TRBD2 (5 bases). V was trimmed by 6 bases and J by 1 base, leaving 6 bases between them. The CDR3 is 13 amino acids. CDR1 and CDR2 (germline): SNHLY, FYNNEI. CDR3: CASSGENTGELFF. The CDR3 DNA follows: TGTGCCAGCAGCGGGGAGAACACCGGGGAGCTGTTTTTT.

The chain joins TRBV27 to TRBJ1-5, with a weak D call TRBD1 (6 bases). The ends were cut back, 6 bases at V and 0 bases at J, with 9 bases in the middle. CDR3 length: 14 amino acids. Germline CDR1 reads MNHEY; CDR2 reads SMNVEV (reference sequence). The CDR3 here is CASSKQGSNQPQHF. The CDR3 coding sequence is TGTGCCAGCAGCAAACAGGGTAGCAATCAGCCCCAGCATTTT.

J is TRBJ1-5 and V is TRBV5-1; possibly TRBD1 for D (5 bases). CDR1 SGHRS and CDR2 YFSETQ come from the germline V gene. V was shortened by 1 base and J by 3 bases, with 11 bases between the two germline ends. The CDR3 length is 15 residues. The CDR3 DNA sequence: TGCGCCAGCAGCTTGAGGGACCCCTCCAATCAGCCCCAGCATTTT. Residues: CASSLRDPSNQPQHF.